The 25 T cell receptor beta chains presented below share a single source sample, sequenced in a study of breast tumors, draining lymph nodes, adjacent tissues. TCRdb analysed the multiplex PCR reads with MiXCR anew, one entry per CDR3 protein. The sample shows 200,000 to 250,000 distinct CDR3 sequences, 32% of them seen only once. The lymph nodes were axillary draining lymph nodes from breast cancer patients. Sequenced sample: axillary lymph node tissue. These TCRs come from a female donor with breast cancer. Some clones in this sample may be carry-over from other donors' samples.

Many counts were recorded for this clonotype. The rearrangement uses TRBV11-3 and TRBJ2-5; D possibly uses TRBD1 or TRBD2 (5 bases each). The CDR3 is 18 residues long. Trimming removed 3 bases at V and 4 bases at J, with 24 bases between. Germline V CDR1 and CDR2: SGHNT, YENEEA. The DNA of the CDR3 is TGTGCCAGCAGCTTCCCTACTTCGGGGCTAGTAGGGTCAGAGACCCAGTACTTC. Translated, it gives CASSFPTSGLVGSETQYF.

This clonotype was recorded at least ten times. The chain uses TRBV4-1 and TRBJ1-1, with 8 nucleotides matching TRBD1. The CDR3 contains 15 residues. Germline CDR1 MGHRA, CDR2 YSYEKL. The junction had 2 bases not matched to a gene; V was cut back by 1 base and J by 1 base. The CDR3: CASSQAGTGNTEAFF. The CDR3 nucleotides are TGCGCCAGCAGCCAAGCCGGGACAGGGAACACTGAAGCTTTCTTT.

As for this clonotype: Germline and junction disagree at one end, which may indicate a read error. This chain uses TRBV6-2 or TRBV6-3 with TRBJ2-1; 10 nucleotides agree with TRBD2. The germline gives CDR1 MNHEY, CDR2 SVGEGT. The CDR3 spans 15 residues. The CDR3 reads CAGSTLAGGYNEQFF. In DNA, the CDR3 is TGTGCCGGCAGTACATTAGCGGGAGGATACAATGAGCAGTTCTTC.

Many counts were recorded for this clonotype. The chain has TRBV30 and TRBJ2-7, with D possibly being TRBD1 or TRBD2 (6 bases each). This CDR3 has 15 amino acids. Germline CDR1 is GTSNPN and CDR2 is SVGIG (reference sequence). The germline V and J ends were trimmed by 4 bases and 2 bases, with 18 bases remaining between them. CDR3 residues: CAWTPANREAYEQYF. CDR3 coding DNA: TGTGCCTGGACCCCAGCAAACAGGGAGGCCTACGAGCAGTACTTC. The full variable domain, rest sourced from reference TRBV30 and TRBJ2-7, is SQTIHQWPATLVQPVGSPLSLECTVEGTSNPNLYWYRQAAGRGLQLLFYSVGIGQISSEVPQNLSASRPQDRQFILSSKKLLLSDSGFYLCAWTPANREAYEQYFGPGTRLTVT.

The CDR3 DNA reads as TGTGCCAGCAGCGTAGGAGGGCGTTACAATGAGCAGTATTTT. As protein: CASSVGGRYNEQYF. This rearrangement joins TRBV9 to TRBJ2-3; TRBD2 is a possible D gene (5 bases). The CDR3 length is 14 residues. CDR1 SGDLS and CDR2 YYNGEE come from the germline V gene. V was shortened by 0 bases and J by 11 bases, with 16 bases between the two germline ends.

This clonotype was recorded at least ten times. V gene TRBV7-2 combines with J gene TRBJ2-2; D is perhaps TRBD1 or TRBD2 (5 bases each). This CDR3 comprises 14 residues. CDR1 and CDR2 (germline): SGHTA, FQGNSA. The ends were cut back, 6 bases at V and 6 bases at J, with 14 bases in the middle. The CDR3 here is CASRGVGVAGELFF. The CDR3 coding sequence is TGTGCCAGCAGGGGGGTTGGGGTTGCCGGGGAGCTGTTTTTT. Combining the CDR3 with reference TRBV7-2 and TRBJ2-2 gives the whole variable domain GAGVSQSPSNKVTEKGKDVELRCDPISGHTALYWYRQSLGQGLEFLIYFQGNSAPDKSGLPSDRFSAERTGGSVSTLTIQRTQQEDSAVYLCASRGVGVAGELFFGEGSRLTVL.

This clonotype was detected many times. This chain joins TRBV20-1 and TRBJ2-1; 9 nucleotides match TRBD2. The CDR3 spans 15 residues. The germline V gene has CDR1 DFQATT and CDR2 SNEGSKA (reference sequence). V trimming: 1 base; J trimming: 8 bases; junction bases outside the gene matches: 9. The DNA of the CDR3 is TGCAGTGCTAGAGGTCCGGGACTAGCATTGGATGAGCAGTTCTTC. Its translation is CSARGPGLALDEQFF.

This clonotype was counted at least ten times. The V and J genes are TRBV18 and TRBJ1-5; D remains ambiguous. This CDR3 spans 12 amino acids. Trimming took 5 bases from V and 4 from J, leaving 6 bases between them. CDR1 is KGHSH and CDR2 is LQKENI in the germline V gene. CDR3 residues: CASSSPNQPQHF. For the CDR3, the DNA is TGTGCCAGCTCATCTCCAAATCAGCCCCAGCATTTT.

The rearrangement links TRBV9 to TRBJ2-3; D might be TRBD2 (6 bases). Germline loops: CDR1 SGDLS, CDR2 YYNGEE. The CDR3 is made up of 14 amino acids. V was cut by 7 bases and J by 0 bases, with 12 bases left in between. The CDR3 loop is CASGGGVSTDTQYF. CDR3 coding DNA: TGTGCCAGCGGTGGCGGGGTCAGCACAGATACGCAGTATTTT.

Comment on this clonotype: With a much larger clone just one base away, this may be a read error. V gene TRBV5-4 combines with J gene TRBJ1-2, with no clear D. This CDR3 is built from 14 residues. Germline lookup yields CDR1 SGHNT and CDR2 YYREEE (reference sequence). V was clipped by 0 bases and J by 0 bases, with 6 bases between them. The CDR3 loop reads CASSLETANYGYTF. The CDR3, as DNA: TGTGCCAGCAGCTTGGAGACCGCTAACTATGGCTACACCTTC. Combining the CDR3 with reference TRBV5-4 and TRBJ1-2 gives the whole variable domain ETGVTQSPTHLIKTRGQQVTLRCSSQSGHNTVSWYQQALGQGPQFIFQYYREEENGRGNFPPRFSGLQFPNYSSELNVNALELDDSALYLCASSLETANYGYTFGSGTRLTVV.

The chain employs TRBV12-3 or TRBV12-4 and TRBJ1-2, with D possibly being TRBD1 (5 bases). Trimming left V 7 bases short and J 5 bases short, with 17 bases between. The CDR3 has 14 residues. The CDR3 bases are TGTGCCAGCACCTCCTCCGAAGGGGCGTATGGCTACACCTTC. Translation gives CASTSSEGAYGYTF.

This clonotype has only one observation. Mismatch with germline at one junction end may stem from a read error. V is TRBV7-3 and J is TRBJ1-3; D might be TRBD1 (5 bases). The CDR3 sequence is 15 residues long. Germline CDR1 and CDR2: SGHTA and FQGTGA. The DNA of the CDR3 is TGCGCCAGCAGCTTAGGGCAGGGAGCGGGAGACACCATATATTTT. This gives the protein CASSLGQGAGDTIYF.

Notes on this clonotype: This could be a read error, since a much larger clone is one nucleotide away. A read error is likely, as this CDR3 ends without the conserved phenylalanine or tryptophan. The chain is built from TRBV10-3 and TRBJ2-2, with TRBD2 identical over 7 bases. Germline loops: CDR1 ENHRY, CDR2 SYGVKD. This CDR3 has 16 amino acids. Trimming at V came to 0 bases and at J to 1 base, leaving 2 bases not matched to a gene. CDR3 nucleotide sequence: TGTGCCATCAGTGAGTCTTCGGGGGGGAACACCGGGGAGCTGTTTTAT. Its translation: CAISESSGGNTGELFY.

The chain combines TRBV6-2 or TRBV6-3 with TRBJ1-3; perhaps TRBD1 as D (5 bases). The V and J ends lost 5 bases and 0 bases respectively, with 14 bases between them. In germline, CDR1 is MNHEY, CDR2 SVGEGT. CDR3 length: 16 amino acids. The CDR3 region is CASSQSQGLSGNTIYF. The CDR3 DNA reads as TGTGCCAGCAGTCAATCGCAGGGCCTCTCTGGAAACACCATATATTTT.

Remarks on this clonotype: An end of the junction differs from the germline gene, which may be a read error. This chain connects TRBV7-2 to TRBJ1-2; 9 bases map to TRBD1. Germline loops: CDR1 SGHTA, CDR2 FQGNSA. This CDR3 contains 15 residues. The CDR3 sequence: CASSLGTGLMGGYAF. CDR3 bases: TGTGCCAGCAGCTTGGGGACAGGGCTAATGGGCGGCTACGCCTTC.

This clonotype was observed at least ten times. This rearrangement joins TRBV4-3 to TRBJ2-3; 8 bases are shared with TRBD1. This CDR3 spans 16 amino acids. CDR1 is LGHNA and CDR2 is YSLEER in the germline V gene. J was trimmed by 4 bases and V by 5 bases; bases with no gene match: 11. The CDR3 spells CASSKGRGRVADTQYF. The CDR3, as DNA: TGCGCCAGCAGCAAAGGCAGGGGGCGCGTCGCAGATACGCAGTATTTT.

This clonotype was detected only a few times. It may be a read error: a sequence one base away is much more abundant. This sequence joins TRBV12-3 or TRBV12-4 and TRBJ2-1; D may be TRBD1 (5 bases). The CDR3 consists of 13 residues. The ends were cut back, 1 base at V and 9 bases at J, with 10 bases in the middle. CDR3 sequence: CASSLGQGTEQFF. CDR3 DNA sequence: TGTGCCAGCAGTTTAGGGCAGGGTACTGAGCAGTTCTTC.

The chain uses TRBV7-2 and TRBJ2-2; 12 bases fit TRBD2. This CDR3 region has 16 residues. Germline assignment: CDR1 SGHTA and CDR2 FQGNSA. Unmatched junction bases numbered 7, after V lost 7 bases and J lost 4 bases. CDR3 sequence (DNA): TGTGCCAGCAACTTTCCGGGACTAGCGGGCACCGGGGAGCTGTTTTTT. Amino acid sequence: CASNFPGLAGTGELFF. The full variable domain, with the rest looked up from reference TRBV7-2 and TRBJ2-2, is GAGVSQSPSNKVTEKGKDVELRCDPISGHTALYWYRQSLGQGLEFLIYFQGNSAPDKSGLPSDRFSAERTGGSVSTLTIQRTQQEDSAVYLCASNFPGLAGTGELFFGEGSRLTVL.

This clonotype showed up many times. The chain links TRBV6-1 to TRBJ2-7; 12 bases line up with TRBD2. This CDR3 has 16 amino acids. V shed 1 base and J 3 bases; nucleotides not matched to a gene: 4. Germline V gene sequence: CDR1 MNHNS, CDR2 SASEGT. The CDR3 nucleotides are TGTGCCAGCAGTGAAGGTCTAGCGGGAGGGAACTACGAGCAGTACTTC. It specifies CASSEGLAGGNYEQYF.

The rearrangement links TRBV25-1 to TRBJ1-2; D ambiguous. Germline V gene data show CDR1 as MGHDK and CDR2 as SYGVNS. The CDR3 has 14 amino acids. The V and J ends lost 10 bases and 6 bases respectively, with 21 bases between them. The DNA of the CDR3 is TGTGCCACCTCCCGGGCCCTCAAACTGGATGGCTACACCTTC. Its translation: CATSRALKLDGYTF.

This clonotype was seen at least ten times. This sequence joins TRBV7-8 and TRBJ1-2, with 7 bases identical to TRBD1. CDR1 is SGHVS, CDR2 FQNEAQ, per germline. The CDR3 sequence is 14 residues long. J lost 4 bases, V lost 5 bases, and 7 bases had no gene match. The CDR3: CASSPGQTTYGYTF. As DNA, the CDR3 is TGTGCCAGCAGCCCGGGACAGACCACCTATGGCTACACCTTC.

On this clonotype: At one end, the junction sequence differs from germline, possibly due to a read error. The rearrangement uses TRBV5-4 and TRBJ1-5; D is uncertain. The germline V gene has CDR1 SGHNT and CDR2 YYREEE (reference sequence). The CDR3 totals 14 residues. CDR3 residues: CASSLGGPNQPRHF. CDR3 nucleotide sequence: TGTGCCAGCAGCCTGGGAGGACCGAATCAGCCCCGGCATTTT.

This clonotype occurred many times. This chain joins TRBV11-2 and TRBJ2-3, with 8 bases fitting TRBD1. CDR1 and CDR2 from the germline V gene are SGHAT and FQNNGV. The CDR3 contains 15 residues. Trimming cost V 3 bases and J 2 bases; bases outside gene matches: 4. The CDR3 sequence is CASSFRTGPTDTQYF. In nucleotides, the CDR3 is TGTGCCAGCAGCTTCAGGACAGGGCCCACAGATACGCAGTATTTT.

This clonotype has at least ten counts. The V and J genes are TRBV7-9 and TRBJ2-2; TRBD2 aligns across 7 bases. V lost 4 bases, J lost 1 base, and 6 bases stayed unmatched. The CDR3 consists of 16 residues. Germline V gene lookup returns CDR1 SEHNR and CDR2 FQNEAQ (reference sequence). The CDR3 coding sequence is TGTGCCAGCAGCTCCCGGGCTAGCGGGAACACCGGGGAGCTGTTTTTT. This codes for CASSSRASGNTGELFF.

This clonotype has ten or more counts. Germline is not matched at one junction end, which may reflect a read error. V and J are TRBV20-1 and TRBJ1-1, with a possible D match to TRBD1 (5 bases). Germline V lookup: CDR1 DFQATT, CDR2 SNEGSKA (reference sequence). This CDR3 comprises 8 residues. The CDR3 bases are TGCAGTGCTACGGGACGGGAGTTT. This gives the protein CSATGREF.